This paragraph reports one T cell receptor (beta chain). These data originate in a study of memory CD8 T cells in hepatitis C reinfection. Looking at the study overall: Samples before reinfection came 55 to 20 weeks prior to detection.

Between the trimmed V and J ends, which lost 5 bases and 4 bases, there was a span of 9 bases. This CDR3 spans 13 amino acids. Germline loops: CDR1 MNHEY, CDR2 SMNVEV (reference sequence). Time point reported: pre-reinfection, 55 to 20 weeks before reinfection detection. Sorted cells were sequenced directly ex vivo without any in vitro expansion. At all three reinfection time points, viable CD3+ CD8+ CD45RO- cells from two donors served as controls. Assay: immunoSEQ multiplex PCR; the TCRdb copy retains only in-frame clones and omits some. This table has about 50,000 clones, roughly 91% appearing once.

J is TRBJ1-3 and V is TRBV27; D may be TRBD1 (6 bases). This receptor was identified in a man in his late teens or twenties with hepatitis C virus infection. Material: naive CD8+ T cells sorted from blood. This CDR3 is CASSQGTGNTIYF. CDR3 nucleotide sequence: TGTGCCAGCAGTCAGGGGACAGGAAACACCATATATTTT.